This section outlines one T cell receptor beta chain sequence together with its context. Its antigen is as yet unknown. 13 Jbeta primers and 60 Vbeta primers were used for the PCR. The method was immunoSEQ multiplex PCR; TCRdb's version includes in-frame clones alone and lacks a portion of them. Here the sample spans about 150,000 clones, approximately 79% being singletons. These data come from a study of cytomegalovirus exposure and HLA in healthy donors. Whole-study results and caveats: The authors later found HLA-associated TCR beta chains more clonally expanded than equally common others. The study labeled under 200 TCR beta chains cytomegalovirus-associated. Confirmation in vitro established that three CMV-associated chains were specific for CMV antigens.

Sequences were obtained from PBMCs. This receptor was identified in a woman aged 25 to 39 in good health and CMV-seronegative.

The CDR3 sequence is CASSDNGEYGYTF. The DNA for the CDR3 is TGTGCCAGCAGTGACAACGGGGAATATGGCTACACCTTC. The gene calls are TRBV6-4 and TRBJ1-2; no clear D. The CDR3 is made up of 13 amino acids. Germline-derived CDR1 and CDR2 are MRHNA and SNTAGT. The germline V and J ends were trimmed by 2 bases and 5 bases, with 9 bases remaining between them.